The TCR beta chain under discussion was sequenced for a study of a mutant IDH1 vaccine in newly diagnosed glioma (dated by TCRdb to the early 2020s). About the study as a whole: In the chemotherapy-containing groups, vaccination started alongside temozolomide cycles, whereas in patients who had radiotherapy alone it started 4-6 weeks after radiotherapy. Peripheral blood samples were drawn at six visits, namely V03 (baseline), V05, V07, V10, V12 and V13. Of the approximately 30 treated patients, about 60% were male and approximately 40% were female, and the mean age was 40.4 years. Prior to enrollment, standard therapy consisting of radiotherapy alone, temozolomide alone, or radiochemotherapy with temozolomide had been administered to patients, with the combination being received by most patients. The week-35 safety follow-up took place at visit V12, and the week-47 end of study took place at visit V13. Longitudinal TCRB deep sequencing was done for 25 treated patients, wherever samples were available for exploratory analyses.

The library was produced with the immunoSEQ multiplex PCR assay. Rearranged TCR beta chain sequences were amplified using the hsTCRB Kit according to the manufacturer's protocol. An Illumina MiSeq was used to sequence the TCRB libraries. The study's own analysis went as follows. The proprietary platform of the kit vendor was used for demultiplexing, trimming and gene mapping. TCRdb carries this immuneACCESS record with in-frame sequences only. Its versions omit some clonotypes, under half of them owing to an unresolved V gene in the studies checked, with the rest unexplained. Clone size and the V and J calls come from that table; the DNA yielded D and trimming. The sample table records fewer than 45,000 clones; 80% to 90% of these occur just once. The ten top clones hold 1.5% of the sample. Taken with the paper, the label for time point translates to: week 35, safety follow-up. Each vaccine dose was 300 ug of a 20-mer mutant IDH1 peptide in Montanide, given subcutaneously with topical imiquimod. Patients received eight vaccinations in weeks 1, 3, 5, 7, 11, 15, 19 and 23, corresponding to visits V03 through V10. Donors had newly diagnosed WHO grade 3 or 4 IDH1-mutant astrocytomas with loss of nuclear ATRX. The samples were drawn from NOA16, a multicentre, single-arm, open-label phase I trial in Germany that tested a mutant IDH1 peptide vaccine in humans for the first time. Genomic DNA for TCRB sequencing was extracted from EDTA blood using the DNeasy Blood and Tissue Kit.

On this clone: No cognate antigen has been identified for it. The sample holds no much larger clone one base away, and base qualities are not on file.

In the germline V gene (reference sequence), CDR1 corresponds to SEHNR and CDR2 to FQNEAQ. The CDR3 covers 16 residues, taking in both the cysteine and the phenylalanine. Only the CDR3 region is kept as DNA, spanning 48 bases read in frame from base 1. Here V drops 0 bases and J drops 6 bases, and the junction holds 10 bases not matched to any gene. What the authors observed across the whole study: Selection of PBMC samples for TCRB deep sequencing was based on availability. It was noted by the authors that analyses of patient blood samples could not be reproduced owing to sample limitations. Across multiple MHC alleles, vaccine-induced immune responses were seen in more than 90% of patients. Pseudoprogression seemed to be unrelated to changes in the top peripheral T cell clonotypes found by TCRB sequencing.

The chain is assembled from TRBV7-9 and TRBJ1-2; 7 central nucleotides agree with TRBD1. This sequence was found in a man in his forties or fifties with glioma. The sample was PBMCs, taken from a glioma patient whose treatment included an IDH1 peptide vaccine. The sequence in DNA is TGTGCCAGCAGCTTAGCGGTGAGACAGGGTAGGGATGGCTACACCTTC. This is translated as CASSLAVRQGRDGYTF.